These T cell receptor beta chains were read from a single sample in a study of beta chain features in type 1 diabetes. Generated by immunoSEQ multiplex PCR, the TCRdb table keeps only in-frame clones and is missing some. The table shows 150,000 to 180,000 clones, with roughly 11% occurring only once. Sequenced: central memory CD4+ T cells from blood. These receptors were taken from a young man in good health. CDR3s include the opening cysteine and the closing phenylalanine or tryptophan. Fields, in order: clone size, J gene, D gene, V gene, CDR3 protein, CDR3 DNA. A D gene is named only where the DNA matches it firmly. A clone size is listed for some rows: how often the clone was seen (once, few, many), or a class if it is expanded.

>few|TRBJ2-6|NA|TRBV5-1
CASSLDYTAGANVLTF
TGCGCCAGCAGCCTTGACTACACGGCTGGGGCCAACGTCCTGACTTTC
>NA|TRBJ2-5|TRBD2|TRBV7-9
CASSQFGLGQETQYF
TGTGCCAGCAGCCAATTCGGACTAGGTCAAGAGACCCAGTACTTC
>NA|TRBJ2-3|TRBD2|TRBV2
CASNLLAGGTDTQYF
TGTGCCAGCAACTTACTAGCGGGGGGCACAGATACGCAGTATTTT
>few|TRBJ2-5|NA|TRBV5-1
CASSQGDNRATQYF
TGCGCCAGCAGCCAAGGAGACAATAGAGCGACCCAGTACTTC
>few|TRBJ2-5|NA|TRBV5-1
CASSRAGETQYF
TGCGCCAGCAGCCGAGCGGGAGAGACCCAGTACTTC
>many|TRBJ2-7|NA|TRBV29-1
CSVATNSYEQYF
TGCAGCGTTGCTACCAACTCCTACGAGCAGTACTTC
>few|TRBJ2-1|TRBD1|TRBV10-3
CAIRPGTGVNEQFF
TGTGCCATCAGACCCGGGACAGGGGTGAATGAGCAGTTCTTC
>NA|TRBJ2-7|TRBD1|TRBV6-5
CASSYRSRGLYEQYF
TGTGCCAGCAGTTATAGGTCCAGGGGGCTGTACGAGCAGTACTTC
>few|TRBJ2-5|NA|TRBV15
CATSRDPRSQETQYF
TGTGCCACCAGCAGAGATCCCCGGAGCCAAGAGACCCAGTACTTC
>NA|TRBJ2-7|TRBD1|TRBV5-6
CASSLTGTGGAYEQYF
TGTGCCAGCAGCCTAACCGGGACAGGTGGCGCCTACGAGCAGTACTTC
>few|TRBJ2-2|TRBD1|TRBV28
CASSTPGQGSTGELFF
TGTGCCAGCAGTACTCCGGGACAGGGGTCCACCGGGGAGCTGTTTTTT
>NA|TRBJ1-2|NA|TRBV7-9
CASSLGAPGYGYTF
TGTGCCAGCAGCTTAGGAGCTCCGGGCTATGGCTACACCTTC